This T cell receptor (beta chain) is drawn from a study of blood T cell repertoires in COVID-19. The wider study: T cells, B-cell-depleted T cells, or PBMCs supplied cDNA or gDNA.

Measured with immunoSEQ multiplex PCR; TCRdb has only the in-frame clones, and not every one. There are hundreds of thousands of clones in the sample; approximately 92% occur only once, and less than 2.5% lies in the top ten. Cohort assignment relied on participant-reported clinical history. Recovered Cohort 3 donors showed two negative PCRs, clearance, or symptom resolution. The CDR3 sequence is 14 residues long. Unmatched junction bases numbered 8, after V lost 7 bases and J lost 4 bases. Germline V gene data show CDR1 as MDHEN and CDR2 as SYDVKM. The sample taken for sequencing was PBMCs or T cells enriched from blood (not recorded which). The chain recombines TRBV28 with TRBJ2-7; 9 nucleotides line up with TRBD1. The TCR comes from a woman between 18 and 30 years old who had recovered from COVID-19. The DNA of the CDR3 is TGTGCCAGCACATCGGACAGGGGACTGTACGAGCAGTACTTC. Protein: CASTSDRGLYEQYF.